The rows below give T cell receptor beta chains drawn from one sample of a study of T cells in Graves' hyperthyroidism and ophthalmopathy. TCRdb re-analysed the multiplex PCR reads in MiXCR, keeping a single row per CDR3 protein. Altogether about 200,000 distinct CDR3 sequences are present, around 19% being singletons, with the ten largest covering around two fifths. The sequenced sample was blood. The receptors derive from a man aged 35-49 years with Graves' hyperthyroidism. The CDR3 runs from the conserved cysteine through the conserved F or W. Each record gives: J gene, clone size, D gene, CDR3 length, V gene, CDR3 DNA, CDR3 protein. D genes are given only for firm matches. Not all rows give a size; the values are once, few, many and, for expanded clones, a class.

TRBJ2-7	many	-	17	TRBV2	TGTGCCAGCAGCGGGACGCACTTAACGGGGGAAACCTACGAGCAGTACTTC	CASSGTHLTGETYEQYF
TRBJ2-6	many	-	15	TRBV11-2	TGTGCCAGCAGCTTAAGGGGTTCTGGGGCCAACGTCCTGACTTTC	CASSLRGSGANVLTF
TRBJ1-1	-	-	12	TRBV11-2	TGTGCCAGCAGCTTGGATTTCACTGAAGCTTTCTTT	CASSLDFTEAFF
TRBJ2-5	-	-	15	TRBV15	TGTGCCACCAGTACCGGGACCGAGGCCCGTGAGGCCCAGTACTTC	CATSTGTEAREAQYF
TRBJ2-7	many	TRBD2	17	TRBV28	TGTGCCAGCAGTCCCCTCCCACTAGCGGGGCTTAACTACGAGCAGTACTTC	CASSPLPLAGLNYEQYF
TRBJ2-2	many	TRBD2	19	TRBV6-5	TGTGCCAGCAGTTACTCGTTACCTGCGGGGGGATTGAACACCGGGGAGCTGTTTTTT	CASSYSLPAGGLNTGELFF
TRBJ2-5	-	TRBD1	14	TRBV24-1	TGTGCCACCAGTAGAACAGGGGCCCAAGAGACCCAGTACTTC	CATSRTGAQETQYF
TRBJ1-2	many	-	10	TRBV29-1	TGCAGCGTCTACCAAGATGGCTACACCTTC	CSVYQDGYTF
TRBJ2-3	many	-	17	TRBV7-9	TGTGCCAGCAACCTCCTTGTACGTCAGGGGTTGATAGATACGCAGTATTTT	CASNLLVRQGLIDTQYF
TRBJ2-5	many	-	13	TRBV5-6	TGTGCCAGCAGCTTGTGGGAGCGTGAGACCCAGTACTTC	CASSLWERETQYF
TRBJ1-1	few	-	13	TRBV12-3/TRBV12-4	TGTGCCAACAGCCCGACCTTGAACACTGAAGCTTTCTTT	CANSPTLNTEAFF
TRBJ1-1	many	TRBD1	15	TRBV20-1	TGCAGTGCTAAGACTTTCAGGGGGGGGAACACTGAAGCTTTCTTT	CSAKTFRGGNTEAFF
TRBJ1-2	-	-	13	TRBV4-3	TGCGCCAGCAGCCAAGGGGACGGGGGGGGCTACACCTTC	CASSQGDGGGYTF
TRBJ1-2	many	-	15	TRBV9	TGTGCCAGCAGCGGGGGCCTGAGGGCCAACTATGGCTACACCTTC	CASSGGLRANYGYTF
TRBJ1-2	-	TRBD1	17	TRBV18	TGTGCCAGCTCACCCCCCGGGACAGGGCCCTCTGGAGAGGGCTACACCTTC	CASSPPGTGPSGEGYTF
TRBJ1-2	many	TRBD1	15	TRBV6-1	TGTGCCAGCAGTCGAGGACAGGGGGCGGGGTATGGCTACACCTTC	CASSRGQGAGYGYTF
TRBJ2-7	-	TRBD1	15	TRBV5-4	TGTGCCAGCAGAATCAGGGGGCAGCCTGACTACGAGCAGTACTTC	CASRIRGQPDYEQYF
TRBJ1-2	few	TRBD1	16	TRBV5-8	TGTGCCAGCAGTCATCCGGGACAGCCTTCTAACTATGGCTACACCTTC	CASSHPGQPSNYGYTF
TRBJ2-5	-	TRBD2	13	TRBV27	TGTGCCAGCAGCCGTGGGACTATCTCTCCCCAGTACTTC	CASSRGTISPQYF
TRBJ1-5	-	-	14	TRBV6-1	TGTGCCAGCAGAATCGACAGGATCAATCAGCCCCAGCATTTT	CASRIDRINQPQHF
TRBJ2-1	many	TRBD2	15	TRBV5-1	TGCGCCAGCAGTACTATGGGGGGGGGATACAATGAGCAGTTCTTC	CASSTMGGGYNEQFF
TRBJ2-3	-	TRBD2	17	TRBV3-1	TGTGCCAGCAGCCAATATACCGGGACTAGAAATAGAGATACGCAGTATTTT	CASSQYTGTRNRDTQYF
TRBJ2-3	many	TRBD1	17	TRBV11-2	TGTGCCAGCAGCCCTGGACAGGGTAGGGGGCGCGGAGATACGCAGTATTTT	CASSPGQGRGRGDTQYF
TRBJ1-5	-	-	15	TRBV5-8	TGTGCCAGCAGCTTGGTCGGTTCAGGGAATCAGCCCCAGCATTTT	CASSLVGSGNQPQHF
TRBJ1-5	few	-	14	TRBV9	TGTGCCAGCAGTACCAGCTATAGCAATCAGCCCCAGCATTTT	CASSTSYSNQPQHF
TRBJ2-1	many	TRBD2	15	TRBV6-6	TGTGCCAGCAGTTACGCAGCGGGGGTCTACAATGAGCAGTTCTTC	CASSYAAGVYNEQFF
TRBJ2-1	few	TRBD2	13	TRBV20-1	TGCAGTGCTGAACTAGCGTTATACAATGAGCAGTTCTTC	CSAELALYNEQFF
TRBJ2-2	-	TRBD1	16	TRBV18	TGTGCCAGCTCACCACCCAAGGGGGCAGACACCGGGGAGCTGTTTTTT	CASSPPKGADTGELFF
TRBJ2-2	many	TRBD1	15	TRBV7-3	TGTGCCAGCAGCGATCGGACAGGGAACACCGGGGAGCTGTTTTTT	CASSDRTGNTGELFF
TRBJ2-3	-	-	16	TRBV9	TGTGCCAGCAGCCATCCCGCGGGGCTCTCCACAGATACGCAGTATTTT	CASSHPAGLSTDTQYF
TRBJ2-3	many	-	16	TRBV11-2	TGTGCCAGCAGCTTACAGACTAGTAGCCTTTCGGATACGCAGTATTTT	CASSLQTSSLSDTQYF
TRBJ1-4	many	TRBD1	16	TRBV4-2	TGTGCCAGCAGCCAAGCCCACAGGGGAACCGAAGAAAAACTGTTTTTT	CASSQAHRGTEEKLFF
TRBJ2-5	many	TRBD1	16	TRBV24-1	TGTGCCACCAGTGGGGGAGGGACAGGGGAGGACGAGACCCAGTACTTC	CATSGGGTGEDETQYF
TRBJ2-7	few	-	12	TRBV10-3	TGTGCCATCAGCGTACAGGGTGCCGAGCAGTACTTC	CAISVQGAEQYF
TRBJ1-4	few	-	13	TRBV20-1	TGCAGTGCCCTACAGACTTCGGGAGAAAAACTGTTTTTT	CSALQTSGEKLFF
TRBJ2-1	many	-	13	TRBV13	TGTGCCAGCAGCTCCAGCCCCTACAATGAGCAGTTCTTC	CASSSSPYNEQFF
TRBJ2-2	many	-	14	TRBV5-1	TGCGCCAGCACTTCCGCGGGGTACACCGGGGAGCTGTTTTTT	CASTSAGYTGELFF